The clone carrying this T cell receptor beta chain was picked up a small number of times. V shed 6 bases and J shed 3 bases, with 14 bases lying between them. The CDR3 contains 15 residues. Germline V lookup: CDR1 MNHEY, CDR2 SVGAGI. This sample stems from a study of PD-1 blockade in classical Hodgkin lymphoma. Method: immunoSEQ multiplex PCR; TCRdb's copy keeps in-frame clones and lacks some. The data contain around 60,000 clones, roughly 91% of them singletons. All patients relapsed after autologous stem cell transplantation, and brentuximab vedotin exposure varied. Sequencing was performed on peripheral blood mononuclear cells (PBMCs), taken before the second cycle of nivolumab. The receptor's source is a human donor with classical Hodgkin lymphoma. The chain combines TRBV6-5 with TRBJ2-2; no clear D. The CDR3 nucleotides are TGTGCCAGCAGACCGGGTGGAATTGACACCGGGGAGCTGTTTTTT. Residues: CASRPGGIDTGELFF.